This TCR beta chain was sequenced for a study of blood T cell repertoires in COVID-19. The CDR3 loop spans 19 amino acids. CDR1 is MDHEN, CDR2 SYDVKM, per germline. Trimming removed 2 bases from V and 4 bases from J, with 24 bases in between. TCRdb's table, derived via immunoSEQ multiplex PCR, lists solely in-frame clones and lacks some. The table has about 120,000 clones, 70% to 80% seen once. Note on this clone: In the same sample, other DNA sequences code for this CDR3.

The sequence was collected from a human donor in a cohort sampled during active COVID-19. The chain uses TRBV28 and TRBJ1-3; TRBD1 might be the D (5 bases). The source material was peripheral blood. The CDR3 loop is CASSLSNPWAARGGNTIYF. CDR3 nucleotides: TGTGCCAGCAGTTTAAGTAACCCTTGGGCAGCTCGGGGGGGAAACACCATATATTTT. Complete variable domain (other parts from reference TRBV28 and TRBJ1-3): DVKVTQSSRYLVKRTGEKVFLECVQDMDHENMFWYRQDPGLGLRLIYFSYDVKMKEKGDIPEGYSVSREKKERFSLILESASTNQTSMYLCASSLSNPWAARGGNTIYFGEGSWLTVV.